This TCR beta chain was identified during a study of beta chain features in type 1 diabetes. Overall study results and limits: HLA effects on TCRB rearrangement stayed unresolved here. Naive, central memory and Treg TCRB repertoires appeared more alike in patients than in healthy donors.

Germline CDR1 reads KGHSH; CDR2 reads LQKENI. V lost 3 bases and J lost 5, with 16 bases in between. The CDR3 is made up of 15 amino acids. Expressed TCRB transcripts were sequenced because the entire RNA isolate underwent reverse transcription. Data came from immunoSEQ multiplex PCR; TCRdb stores just in-frame clones and leaves some out. Here the sample spans roughly 310,000 clones, about 11% being singletons. In the case of this clone: What it binds is not known.

The chain recombines TRBV18 with TRBJ2-5; TRBD2 is a possible D gene (6 bases). Sequencing input: naive CD4+ T cells from blood. This clonotype was sampled from a woman aged 25 to 45 in good health. CDR3 sequence reads: CASSPTGSGGETQYF. Written as DNA, the CDR3 is TGTGCCAGCTCACCTACGGGTAGCGGCGGTGAGACCCAGTACTTC.